The T cell receptor beta chain described here comes from a study of blood T cell repertoires in COVID-19. Across the study: Samples of COVID-19 (acute and convalescent) were obtained from the United States, Italy and Spain. T cells, B-cell-depleted T cells, or PBMCs provided the cDNA or gDNA that served as material.

Original data processing: Amplifying reference gene primers gave estimates of nucleated cell counts. Method: immunoSEQ multiplex PCR; TCRdb's copy keeps in-frame clones and lacks some. The DNA gave D and trimming, while V, J and clone size come from that table. This sample has fewer than 200,000 clones, with 80% to 95% found just once. V was shortened by 6 bases and J by 0 bases, with 15 bases between the two germline ends. Germline CDR1 and CDR2: MDHEN and SYDVKM. This CDR3 has 17 residues. This rearrangement joins TRBV28 to TRBJ1-6; D is uncertain. The sequenced sample was peripheral blood. The source is a man aged 45 to 65 with acute or convalescent COVID-19. Written as DNA, the CDR3 is TGTGCCAGCAGCCGCGTCGGTATGAGCTCCTATAATTCACCCCTCCACTTT. Protein: CASSRVGMSSYNSPLHF.